These 14 T cell receptor beta chains were all obtained from the same sample, sequenced in a study of Graves' ophthalmopathy and Graves' hyperthyroidism. Amplification targeted the TCR beta CDR3 regions, with RNA transcripts as the source material. Second-round multiplex PCR came after first-round RT-PCR with HTBI primers. TCRdb re-called the multiplex PCR reads through MiXCR, storing one row per CDR3 protein. Here the sample spans 900,000 to 1,200,000 distinct CDR3 sequences, about 36% being singletons. Material: peripheral blood or thyroid tissue (not recorded which). These receptor sequences come from an adult man with Graves' hyperthyroidism.

The genes are TRBV7-9 and TRBJ1-2, with D hard to call. Germline V gene sequence: CDR1 SEHNR, CDR2 FQNEAQ (reference sequence). Between the trimmed V and J ends, which lost 3 bases and 8 bases, there was a span of 10 bases. The CDR3 is 12 amino acids. The CDR3 here is CASSFGIKGYTF. For the CDR3, the DNA is TGTGCCAGCAGCTTCGGAATTAAGGGCTACACCTTC.

The chain carries TRBV12-3 or TRBV12-4 and TRBJ1-2; D gene uncertain. CDR3 length: 13 amino acids. Trimming pared 8 bases from V and 8 bases from J, leaving 18 bases between. CDR3 protein: CASVEVNLGGYTF. CDR3 sequence (DNA): TGTGCCAGCGTCGAAGTGAACCTTGGGGGCTACACCTTC.

This clonotype appeared a few times. A read error may account for a junction end that differs from germline. The V gene is TRBV10-3, the J gene TRBJ2-3, with TRBD2 matching over 10 bases. Germline CDR1 reads ENHRY; CDR2 reads SYGVKD. The CDR3 is made up of 15 amino acids. The CDR3 here is CASSDSAGGLDTQYF. As DNA, the CDR3 is TGTGCCAGCAGTGACTCAGCGGGGGGGCTAGATACGCAGTATTTT.

This clonotype was seen at least ten times. J is TRBJ2-5 and V is TRBV15; 13 bases line up with TRBD2. Unmatched junction bases numbered 7, after V lost 1 base and J lost 5 bases. CDR1 is LNHNV and CDR2 is YYDKDF in the germline V gene (reference sequence). This CDR3 has 17 residues. CDR3: CATSRGGTSGNGETQYF. The CDR3 DNA follows: TGTGCCACCAGCAGAGGGGGGACTAGCGGGAATGGGGAGACCCAGTACTTC.

This clonotype was seen ten or more times. V gene TRBV7-6 combines with J gene TRBJ2-7; tentative D call: TRBD1 (6 bases). Trimming pared 5 bases from V and 6 bases from J, leaving 17 bases between. The germline V gene encodes CDR1 SGHVS and CDR2 FNYEAQ. The CDR3 spans 14 residues. The CDR3 DNA reads TGTGCCAGCAGCCCAGATTGGACAGCTTCCGAGCAGTACTTC. Its translation: CASSPDWTASEQYF. The complete variable domain, with remaining parts taken from reference TRBV7-6 and TRBJ2-7, reads GAGVSQSPRYKVTKRGQDVALRCDPISGHVSLYWYRQALGQGPEFLTYFNYEAQQDKSGLPNDRFSAERPEGSISTLTIQRTEQRDSAMYRCASSPDWTASEQYFGPGTRLTVT.

The chain recombines TRBV7-9 with TRBJ2-3, with D possibly matching TRBD1 (6 bases). With 5 bases removed from V and 9 bases from J, the gap between germline ends came to 12 bases. The CDR3 sequence is 12 residues long. Germline CDR1 SEHNR, CDR2 FQNEAQ (reference sequence). Here the CDR3 DNA reads TGTGCCAGCAGCACTGGACAGTCGACGCAGTATTTT. This translates into CASSTGQSTQYF.

This clonotype was counted many times. V gene TRBV7-6 combines with J gene TRBJ2-7; D is unresolved. Germline V CDR1 and CDR2: SGHVS, FNYEAQ. This CDR3 has 17 residues. Trimming took 5 bases from V and 3 from J, leaving 23 bases between them. Here the CDR3 reads CASSPQSRLGLGYEQYF. CDR3 DNA: TGTGCCAGCAGCCCCCAGTCCCGGTTAGGTCTTGGCTACGAGCAGTACTTC.

This clonotype was counted at least ten times. The chain employs TRBV2 and TRBJ2-2; no firm D call. Germline assignment: CDR1 SNHLY and CDR2 FYNNEI. V was trimmed by 3 bases and J by 6 bases, leaving 14 bases between them. This CDR3 spans 15 amino acids. DNA of the CDR3: TGTGCCAGCAGTGAGCGTGACGTAGTACCCGGGGAGCTGTTTTTT. Translation gives CASSERDVVPGELFF.

As concerns this clonotype: The CDR3 carries no conserved terminal phenylalanine or tryptophan, so it likely arises from a read error. The limits of the CDR3 on the DNA are not certain, so only TCRdb's listed CDR3 is given. The gene calls are TRBV5-1 and TRBJ2-5. The CDR3 contains 8 residues when both ends are counted. Germline CDR1 is SGHRS and CDR2 is YFSETQ. The CDR3 here is CASSLGGS.

This clonotype occurred many times. V is TRBV7-9 and J is TRBJ1-1, with 9 bases fitting TRBD1. This CDR3 has 13 amino acids. V was pared by 7 bases and J by 10 bases, with 10 bases of the junction left unmatched. The germline V gene has CDR1 SEHNR and CDR2 FQNEAQ (reference sequence). CDR3 nucleotides: TGTGCCAGCAACGTGGGACAGGGTTATGGAGCTTTCTTT. Translated, it gives CASNVGQGYGAFF.

Only one count was recorded for this clonotype. The rearrangement links TRBV5-1 to TRBJ2-5; 12 positions match TRBD2. Germline V gene sequence: CDR1 SGHRS, CDR2 YFSETQ. The length of the CDR3 is 17 residues. V shed 3 bases and J 0 bases; nucleotides not matched to a gene: 6. In DNA form, the CDR3 reads TGCGCCAGCAGCTCCACTGGACTAGCGGGGTACCAAGAGACCCAGTACTTC. Translating gives CASSSTGLAGYQETQYF.

The chain employs TRBV5-1 and TRBJ2-2; possibly TRBD2 for D (6 bases). Per germline, CDR1 SGHRS and CDR2 YFSETQ. V lost 4 bases and J 11 bases, leaving 18 bases between the germline ends. The CDR3 extends over 14 amino acids. The CDR3 bases are TGCGCCAGCAGCCCAACCGCCGGGAGCGAAGAGCTGTTTTTT. It specifies CASSPTAGSEELFF. The whole variable domain, filled in from reference TRBV5-1 and TRBJ2-2, reads KAGVTQTPRYLIKTRGQQVTLSCSPISGHRSVSWYQQTPGQGLQFLFEYFSETQRNKGNFPGRFSGRQFSNSRSEMNVSTLELGDSALYLCASSPTAGSEELFFGEGSRLTVL.

Regarding this clonotype: Germline and junction disagree at one end, which may indicate a read error. The chain has TRBV5-5 and TRBJ2-2; tentative D call: TRBD2 (6 bases). CDR3 length equals 15 residues. The germline gives CDR1 SGHKS, CDR2 YYEKEE (reference sequence). In DNA, the CDR3 is TGCGCCAGCAGCCAAATTGCCGGGAGCGGCGGGGAGCTGTTTTTT. Amino acids: CASSQIAGSGGELFF.

This clonotype showed up just a few times. The V and J genes are TRBV20-1 and TRBJ2-7; possibly TRBD2 for D (6 bases). Between the trimmed V and J ends, which lost 5 bases and 2 bases, there was a span of 13 bases. From germline, CDR1 is DFQATT and CDR2 SNEGSKA (reference sequence). The CDR3 totals 13 residues. CDR3 in DNA: TGCAGTGCTGCTCGGGGGACGGCCTACGAGCAGTACTTC. Protein: CSAARGTAYEQYF.